This entry lists 20 T cell receptor beta chains sequenced from one sample in a study of cytomegalovirus exposure and HLA in healthy donors. The primer mix had 60 Vbeta and 13 Jbeta primers. This table comes from immunoSEQ multiplex PCR, and its TCRdb copy is limited to in-frame clones, with some not included. Of about 94,000 clones listed, roughly 77% are singletons. The sample was PBMCs. All receptors derive from a human donor in good health.

This clone has a single count. The rearrangement uses TRBV6-5 and TRBJ1-4; 11 bases align to TRBD1. V trimming: 4 bases; J trimming: 8 bases; junction bases outside the gene matches: 6. Germline CDR1 reads MNHEY; CDR2 reads SVGAGI. The CDR3 runs to 15 residues. The CDR3, as DNA: TGTGCCAGCAGTTTTGGACAGGGGGCGCGAGAAAAACTGTTTTTT. Protein: CASSFGQGAREKLFF.

This chain uses TRBV7-9 with TRBJ1-3; D not resolved. Germline V gene lookup returns CDR1 SEHNR and CDR2 FQNEAQ (reference sequence). The CDR3 is 15 residues long. V lost 5 bases to trimming and J lost 0 bases, with 11 bases between them. In DNA, the CDR3 is TGTGCCAGCAGCCAGGAGGTCAGCTCTGGAAACACCATATATTTT. This gives the protein CASSQEVSSGNTIYF.

The chain has TRBV15 and TRBJ2-1; 12 nucleotides align to TRBD2. This CDR3 has 19 amino acids. Germline CDR1 LNHNV, CDR2 YYDKDF (reference sequence). J was trimmed by 5 bases and V by 4 bases; bases with no gene match: 15. Written as DNA, the CDR3 is TGTGCCACCAGCACAGTGCATTTGGGACTAGCGGGTCTTGACAATGAGCAGTTCTTC. Translation: CATSTVHLGLAGLDNEQFF.

The chain has TRBV30 and TRBJ1-3; TRBD1 is a possible D gene (6 bases). CDR1 GTSNPN and CDR2 SVGIG come from the germline V gene (reference sequence). V shed 0 bases and J shed 2 bases, with 11 bases lying between them. The CDR3 length is 15 residues. The CDR3 DNA is TGTGCCTGGAGTGTTTGGGGGGGCCCTGGAAACACCATATATTTT. Translated: CAWSVWGGPGNTIYF.

For the CDR3, the DNA is TGCAGCGCCTCGGGAGGCCCCATCCAAGAGACCCAGTACTTC. Amino acids: CSASGGPIQETQYF. The chain links TRBV29-1 to TRBJ2-5; 7 bases align to TRBD2. The germline V gene encodes CDR1 SQVTM and CDR2 ANQGSEA. J gave up 1 base and V 7 bases, and 9 bases lay outside the gene matches. The CDR3 covers 14 residues.

V and J are TRBV6-5 and TRBJ1-4, with D tentatively TRBD1 (5 bases). CDR3 length equals 15 residues. V was clipped by 0 bases and J by 7 bases, with 12 bases between them. CDR1 is MNHEY and CDR2 is SVGAGI in the germline V gene. The chain's CDR3 is CASSYSGQGGEKLFF. CDR3 nucleotide sequence: TGTGCCAGCAGTTACTCGGGGCAGGGTGGTGAAAAACTGTTTTTT.

This chain connects TRBV27 to TRBJ1-6; D remains unclear. The germline V gene has CDR1 MNHEY and CDR2 SMNVEV (reference sequence). The V gene lost 7 bases and the J gene lost 0 bases, with 16 bases spanning the gap. This CDR3 comprises 17 residues. The CDR3, as DNA: TGTGCCAGCACCGCCAGAGGTTTAGGCTCCTATAATTCACCCCTCCACTTT. It specifies CASTARGLGSYNSPLHF.

The rearrangement joins TRBV6-1 to TRBJ2-7, with 8 bases aligning to TRBD1. The CDR3 sequence is 13 residues long. With 5 bases clipped from V and 4 bases from J, the junction kept 4 bases outside the gene matches. Per germline, CDR1 MNHNS and CDR2 SASEGT. The CDR3, as DNA: TGTGCCAGCAGTATGGGACAGGCTTACGAGCAGTACTTC. This encodes CASSMGQAYEQYF.

The rearrangement links TRBV7-3 to TRBJ2-4; possibly TRBD1 for D (6 bases). The CDR3 is 16 residues long. Germline V lookup: CDR1 SGHTA, CDR2 FQGTGA. Trimming stripped 5 bases from V and 0 bases from J, with 14 bases between. CDR3 sequence: CASSTSGVPAKNIQYF. Here the CDR3 DNA reads TGTGCCAGCAGCACTTCAGGGGTCCCAGCCAAAAACATTCAGTACTTC. The variable domain in full, completed from reference TRBV7-3 and TRBJ2-4, reads GAGVSQTPSNKVTEKGKYVELRCDPISGHTALYWYRQSLGQGPEFLIYFQGTGAADDSGLPNDRFFAVRPEGSVSTLKIQRTERGDSAVYLCASSTSGVPAKNIQYFGAGTRLSVL.

The chain joins TRBV7-3 to TRBJ1-2, with D possibly TRBD1 on 5 matching bases. CDR3 length equals 13 residues. Trimming removed 3 bases at V and 4 bases at J, with 9 bases between. The germline CDR1 and CDR2 sequences are SGHTA and FQGTGA. DNA of the CDR3: TGTGCCAGCAGCTTTGGGGGAGGCTATGGCTACACCTTC. Its translation is CASSFGGGYGYTF.

The rearrangement links TRBV5-1 to TRBJ2-2; D unresolved. Germline lookup yields CDR1 SGHRS and CDR2 YFSETQ. Between the trimmed V and J ends, which lost 4 bases and 4 bases, there was a span of 11 bases. The CDR3 totals 14 residues. The CDR3 nucleotides read TGCGCCAGCAGCACTCAAGAAAGCACCGGGGAGCTGTTTTTT. Translated, it gives CASSTQESTGELFF.

The chain is built from TRBV5-1 and TRBJ1-6; 7 nucleotides align to TRBD1. CDR3 length: 15 residues. The germline V gene has CDR1 SGHRS and CDR2 YFSETQ. The junction had 9 bases not matched to a gene; V was cut back by 3 bases and J by 9 bases. The CDR3 loop reads CASSSTGTEGSPLHF. The DNA of the CDR3 is TGCGCCAGCAGCTCCACCGGGACAGAGGGTTCACCCCTCCACTTT.

The rearrangement links TRBV27 to TRBJ1-6, with a tentative D call TRBD1 (5 bases). The CDR3 length is 18 residues. CDR1 is MNHEY and CDR2 is SMNVEV in the germline V gene (reference sequence). Trimming removed 5 bases from V and 3 bases from J, with 20 bases in between. CDR3 protein: CASSIRRGPTLYNSPLHF. CDR3 bases: TGTGCCAGCAGTATACGGAGGGGACCGACCCTCTATAATTCACCCCTCCACTTT.

This clone was detected once. The chain has TRBV5-1 and TRBJ1-2, with 8 positions matching TRBD1. The ends lost 4 bases at V and 4 bases at J; junction bases unmatched: 6. The CDR3 is made up of 14 amino acids. The V gene's germline CDR1 is SGHRS and CDR2 YFSETQ. The DNA of the CDR3 is TGCGCCAGCAGCCTCCCGGGACAGGCCTATGGCTACACCTTC. It specifies CASSLPGQAYGYTF.

A few counts support this clone. This chain joins TRBV7-2 and TRBJ2-1; 7 nucleotides align to TRBD1. V lost 5 bases, J lost 0 bases, and 1 base stayed unmatched. Germline-derived CDR1 and CDR2 are SGHTA and FQGNSA. This CDR3 is built from 14 residues. The DNA of the CDR3 is TGTGCCAGCAGCCGGGACAGCTCCTACAATGAGCAGTTCTTC. Translating it yields CASSRDSSYNEQFF.

This clone came up a few times. The V call is TRBV6-5, the J call TRBJ1-4; 7 nucleotides agree with TRBD1. The CDR3 has 13 amino acids. Germline trimming cut 6 bases from V and 8 bases from J; bases unmatched to any gene: 6. Germline V gene sequence: CDR1 MNHEY, CDR2 SVGAGI. As DNA, the CDR3 is TGTGCCAGCAGGCGGGACAGAGGGGAAAAACTGTTTTTT. Amino acids: CASRRDRGEKLFF.

The chain recombines TRBV30 with TRBJ1-4; 7 nucleotides match TRBD1. Germline CDR1 GTSNPN, CDR2 SVGIG (reference sequence). The CDR3 length is 15 residues. After removal of 1 base from V and 3 bases from J, the junction contained 5 bases not matched to a gene. The CDR3 spells CAWSGGDSPNEKLFF. For the CDR3, the DNA is TGTGCCTGGAGTGGGGGGGACAGTCCTAATGAAAAACTGTTTTTT.

V is TRBV25-1 and J is TRBJ2-7; no definite D call. From germline, CDR1 is MGHDK and CDR2 SYGVNS. The CDR3 is 12 amino acids. V was clipped by 4 bases and J by 3 bases, with 7 bases between them. In DNA form, the CDR3 reads TGTGCCAGCAGTGGGCCCCACTACGAGCAGTACTTC. This codes for CASSGPHYEQYF.

The CDR3 region has the DNA TGTGCCAGTAGAATCGACAGGGTAACGCGTCAGCCCCAGCATTTT. Encoded protein: CASRIDRVTRQPQHF. The J gene is TRBJ1-5, the V gene TRBV19; 7 nucleotides align to TRBD1. The V segment lost 6 bases and the J segment 6 bases; nucleotides outside the gene matches: 11. From germline, CDR1 is LNHDA and CDR2 SQIVND (reference sequence). This CDR3 contains 15 residues.

V gene TRBV19 combines with J gene TRBJ2-3, with D possibly being TRBD2 (5 bases). This CDR3 region has 15 residues. V was trimmed by 2 bases and J by 6 bases, leaving 15 bases between them. Germline CDR1 and CDR2: LNHDA and SQIVND (reference sequence). The CDR3 bases are TGTGCCAGTAGTATATCTCTGGGAAGGGAGGATACGCAGTATTTT. It codes for CASSISLGREDTQYF.